This TCR beta chain comes out of a study of human T cells and chemical hapten exposure (dated by TCRdb to the early 2020s). Notes on the research overall: For sensitization, 2% DPC in acetone was applied to a 2 cm by 2 cm area of upper inner arm skin. The libraries were sequenced as a pool, and the TCR yield per sample differed mostly because of small variations in library volumes within the pool. Peripheral blood TCR repertoire changes were tracked in vivo in alopecia patients during primary and secondary sensitization to the hapten diphenylcyclopropenone (DPC). Throughout the roughly 23-week study period, patients were also given weekly therapeutic DPC doses on the scalp. The mostly female patient cohort included alopecia areata with under or over 50% scalp involvement, alopecia totalis and alopecia universalis. Patch testing was done on the upper back using Finn chambers containing 0.01% DPC, and results were scored after 6 days according to International Contact Dermatitis Research Group standards. About 27 alopecia patients gave blood for TCR sequencing at one to four time points (pre-sensitization, 2, 6 and 24 weeks). Blood was sampled from patients pre-sensitization (week 0) and at 2, 6 and about 24 weeks after DPC sensitization. The study at large found these results: Repeated subsampling changed both the strength of the expansion versus patch-test correlation and the threshold at which the correlation became significant. Expanded TCRs formed significantly more large CDR3 similarity clusters than pre-sensitization or healthy control sets, consistent with antigen-driven responses. Alopecia, a presumed autoimmune disease, was present in all patients, so the immune response of the patients might differ from that of healthy individuals. DPC sensitization did not change how many TCRs were above 1 in 1000 frequency, and no evidence was found of alterations in global repertoire structure. Patch test score was positively correlated with the number of PT1 expanded TCRs, with significance at thresholds 8, 16 and 32 but not at 4.

As for this clonotype: The target of this receptor is not known. The input lacks base qualities; no much larger clone sits a single base away.

Library preparation employed RACE. For sequencing, a NextSeq 500 was employed. During library preparation, unique molecular identifiers were attached to individual cDNA molecules so that TCRs could be counted in a quantitative, reproducible way. From each blood RNA sample, both TCR alpha and TCR beta chains were sequenced. As for the authors' bioinformatics: Samples had a median of approximately 96,000 TCRs, with a range from roughly 23,224 to 700,000. The Decombinator software suite was used to annotate V, J and CDR3 in the TCR reads. Every sample was subsampled to the same number of TCRs (28,000) for the PS versus PT1 abundance plots. TCRs were defined as expanded if absent before sensitization and observed at least eight times at the 2-week time point. TCRdb passed the public sequencing reads through fastp at Q25 and MiXCR, retaining productive beta sequences. Entries that share a CDR3 protein sequence are merged under the most common genes and DNA. TCRdb's processing, not the study's, gives the V and J calls here. This sample is represented by under 90,000 distinct CDR3 sequences; 9.6% of them were singletons. Roughly 3.5% of the sample goes to the ten largest clones.

The time point label on this specimen signifies: pre-sensitization, week 0. The treatment or condition label of this sample denotes: therapeutic diphenylcyclopropenone sensitization with weekly scalp DPC. At every patch-test visit, the blood draw took place before the patch test was put on. Patients were considered eligible if aged 18 to 70, diagnosed with alopecia and deemed suitable for DPC therapy, and patients were excluded if pregnant. Total RNA was extracted from unfractionated whole blood that had been collected in Tempus Blood RNA tubes. The starting material was whole blood, obtained in connection with sensitization to the hapten diphenylcyclopropenone (DPC). The receptor comes from a woman in her thirties or forties with alopecia areata. Some clones in this sample may be carry-over from other donors' samples.

The CDR3 protein sequence reads: CAISLGGSGELFF. The DNA reads as follows: TGTGCCATCAGTCTGGGGGGCTCCGGGGAGCTGTTTTTT. Recombination connected TRBV10-3 to TRBJ2-2; the D gene could be either TRBD1 or TRBD2, each agreeing at 6 bases. Reading the germline V gene gives CDR1 ENHRY and CDR2 SYGVKD. Taken from cysteine to phenylalanine, the CDR3 has 13 residues. Only the CDR3 region is kept as DNA, spanning 39 bases read in frame from base 1. Deletion took 5 bases off V and 6 bases off J, with a span of 10 bases between the germline ends.